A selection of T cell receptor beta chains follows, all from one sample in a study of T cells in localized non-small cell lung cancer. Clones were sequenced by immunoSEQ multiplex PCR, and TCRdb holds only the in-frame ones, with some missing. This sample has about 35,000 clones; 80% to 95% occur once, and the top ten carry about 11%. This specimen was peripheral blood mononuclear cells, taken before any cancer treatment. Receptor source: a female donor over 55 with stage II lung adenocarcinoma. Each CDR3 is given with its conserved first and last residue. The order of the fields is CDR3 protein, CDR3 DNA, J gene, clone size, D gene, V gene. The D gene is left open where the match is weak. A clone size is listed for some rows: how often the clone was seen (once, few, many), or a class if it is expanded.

CDR3aa: CASRGGGRVYEQYF
CDR3nt: TGTGCCAGCAGGGGCGGGGGACGGGTCTACGAGCAGTACTTC
j_gene: TRBJ2-7
abundance: NA
d_gene: TRBD2
v_gene: TRBV5-8

CDR3aa: CAWSPTGGSSSGNTIYF
CDR3nt: TGTGCCTGGAGTCCTACGGGAGGGTCGAGCTCTGGAAACACCATATATTTT
j_gene: TRBJ1-3
abundance: once
d_gene: NA
v_gene: TRBV30

CDR3aa: CASSVRGRLNTEAFF
CDR3nt: TGTGCCAGCAGCGTACGGGGGCGGTTGAACACTGAAGCTTTCTTT
j_gene: TRBJ1-1
abundance: once
d_gene: NA
v_gene: TRBV7-9

CDR3aa: CASSLTSGGGDTQYF
CDR3nt: TGTGCCAGCAGTTTGACTAGCGGGGGAGGAGATACGCAGTATTTT
j_gene: TRBJ2-3
abundance: NA
d_gene: TRBD2
v_gene: TRBV27

CDR3aa: CASAWGRQAFF
CDR3nt: TGTGCCAGCGCCTGGGGAAGGCAGGCTTTCTTT
j_gene: TRBJ1-1
abundance: NA
d_gene: NA
v_gene: TRBV11-2

CDR3aa: CASTWLNNEQFF
CDR3nt: TGTGCCAGCACCTGGTTAAACAATGAGCAGTTCTTC
j_gene: TRBJ2-1
abundance: NA
d_gene: NA
v_gene: TRBV6-6

CDR3aa: CASTAYNEQFF
CDR3nt: TGTGCCAGCACGGCGTACAATGAGCAGTTCTTC
j_gene: TRBJ2-1
abundance: few
d_gene: NA
v_gene: TRBV28

CDR3aa: CASNVGGGAHGEQFF
CDR3nt: TGTGCCAGCAATGTTGGCGGGGGGGCCCACGGTGAGCAGTTCTTC
j_gene: TRBJ2-1
abundance: NA
d_gene: TRBD2
v_gene: TRBV6-1

CDR3aa: CASSQAAGAWGTQYF
CDR3nt: TGTGCCAGCAGCCAAGCGGCCGGAGCTTGGGGTACGCAGTATTTT
j_gene: TRBJ2-3
abundance: NA
d_gene: NA
v_gene: TRBV7-2

CDR3aa: CASSPLGLNTEAFF
CDR3nt: TGTGCCAGCAGCCCTCTTGGGCTGAACACTGAAGCTTTCTTT
j_gene: TRBJ1-1
abundance: NA
d_gene: NA
v_gene: TRBV7-2

CDR3aa: CASSRGRTNYGYTF
CDR3nt: TGTGCCAGCAGTCGGGGCCGGACTAACTATGGCTACACCTTC
j_gene: TRBJ1-2
abundance: NA
d_gene: NA
v_gene: TRBV28

CDR3aa: CASSTGTGTDTQYF
CDR3nt: TGTGCCAGCAGTACCGGGACAGGCACAGATACGCAGTATTTT
j_gene: TRBJ2-3
abundance: NA
d_gene: TRBD1
v_gene: TRBV6-5

CDR3aa: CASSLAGSHTEAFF
CDR3nt: TGCGCCAGCAGCCTCGCGGGGTCACACACTGAAGCTTTCTTT
j_gene: TRBJ1-1
abundance: NA
d_gene: NA
v_gene: TRBV4-3

CDR3aa: CASSLTREQPQHF
CDR3nt: TGTGCCAGCAGCTTAACCCGGGAACAGCCCCAGCATTTT
j_gene: TRBJ1-5
abundance: NA
d_gene: NA
v_gene: TRBV7-3

CDR3aa: CASSLDRGLSNQPQHF
CDR3nt: TGTGCCAGCAGCTTAGACAGGGGTCTTAGCAATCAGCCCCAGCATTTT
j_gene: TRBJ1-5
abundance: few
d_gene: TRBD1
v_gene: TRBV7-9

CDR3aa: CAWSGVENQPQHF
CDR3nt: TGTGCCTGGAGTGGGGTAGAAAATCAGCCCCAGCATTTT
j_gene: TRBJ1-5
abundance: NA
d_gene: NA
v_gene: TRBV30

CDR3aa: CASSSAPSNGYTF
CDR3nt: TGTGCCAGCAGTTCAGCACCTTCAAATGGCTACACCTTC
j_gene: TRBJ1-2
abundance: NA
d_gene: NA
v_gene: TRBV7-2

CDR3aa: CASSLDVTQYF
CDR3nt: TGTGCCAGCAGCTTAGACGTGACCCAGTACTTC
j_gene: TRBJ2-5
abundance: once
d_gene: NA
v_gene: TRBV7-3

CDR3aa: CASSLGTVNEKLFF
CDR3nt: TGCGCCAGCAGCTTGGGGACAGTCAATGAAAAACTGTTTTTT
j_gene: TRBJ1-4
abundance: NA
d_gene: NA
v_gene: TRBV5-1

CDR3aa: CASSLFIGTNTGELFF
CDR3nt: TGTGCCAGCAGTTTATTCATAGGGACGAACACCGGGGAGCTGTTTTTT
j_gene: TRBJ2-2
abundance: NA
d_gene: NA
v_gene: TRBV28

CDR3aa: CASSLGNEQFF
CDR3nt: TGTGCCAGCAGCTTGGGAAATGAGCAGTTCTTC
j_gene: TRBJ2-1
abundance: once
d_gene: NA
v_gene: TRBV5-6

CDR3aa: CASSYRERGSPLHF
CDR3nt: TGTGCCAGCAGTTACAGGGAACGAGGGTCACCCCTCCACTTT
j_gene: TRBJ1-6
abundance: few
d_gene: NA
v_gene: TRBV27

CDR3aa: CASSLGPGGNEQFF
CDR3nt: TGTGCCAGCAGCCTCGGGCCCGGGGGCAATGAGCAGTTCTTC
j_gene: TRBJ2-1
abundance: NA
d_gene: NA
v_gene: TRBV11-2

CDR3aa: CASSPWTGGQNSPLHF
CDR3nt: TGTGCCAGCAGTCCCTGGACAGGGGGTCAGAATTCACCCCTCCACTTT
j_gene: TRBJ1-6
abundance: NA
d_gene: TRBD1
v_gene: TRBV28

CDR3aa: CASSPVVTGELFF
CDR3nt: TGTGCCAGCAGCCCCGTGGTCACCGGGGAGCTGTTTTTT
j_gene: TRBJ2-2
abundance: NA
d_gene: NA
v_gene: TRBV9

CDR3aa: CASSLSQINEQFF
CDR3nt: TGTGCCAGCAGTTTGTCTCAGATCAATGAGCAGTTCTTC
j_gene: TRBJ2-1
abundance: NA
d_gene: NA
v_gene: TRBV28

CDR3aa: CATSSAARHGELFF
CDR3nt: TGTGCCACCAGCTCTGCAGCCAGGCACGGGGAGCTGTTTTTT
j_gene: TRBJ2-2
abundance: once
d_gene: NA
v_gene: TRBV15

CDR3aa: CASSVDYGGKPQHF
CDR3nt: TGTGCCAGCAGCGTAGATTACGGGGGAAAGCCCCAGCATTTT
j_gene: TRBJ1-5
abundance: NA
d_gene: NA
v_gene: TRBV9